The 12 T cell receptor beta chains presented below share a single source sample, sequenced in a study of beta chain features in type 1 diabetes. Overall study results and limits: Within each of all four CD4+ subsets, Type 1 diabetes patients had TCRB CDR3s that were moderately but significantly shorter.

The authors reverse transcribed all of the isolated RNA, so sequencing captured expressed TCRB transcripts. Sequencing used immunoSEQ multiplex PCR; TCRdb keeps in-frame clones, though not all of them. The top ten hold roughly 0.013% of the sample, which has 250,000 to 300,000 clones, roughly 24% seen once. These receptors have no identified antigens. Material for sequencing was naive CD4+ T cells from blood. Every receptor here comes from a woman in her 30s with type 1 diabetes.

This clone was seen only a few times. The rearrangement links TRBV6-6 to TRBJ2-7; 8 bases are shared with TRBD2. There are 12 residues in the CDR3. Germline values: CDR1 MNHNY, CDR2 SVGAGI (reference sequence). The DNA of the CDR3 is TGTGTGGCGGGGGGCGCCCCCTACGAGCAGTACTTC. Amino acids: CVAGGAPYEQYF.

This clone was counted between two and nine times. The V gene is TRBV9, the J gene TRBJ1-2; the D gene is possibly TRBD1 (5 bases). V lost 4 bases and J 4 bases, leaving 23 bases between the germline ends. Germline CDR1 is SGDLS and CDR2 is YYNGEE. The CDR3 runs to 17 residues. The chain's CDR3 is CASSPTGGSRVSYGYTF. CDR3 coding DNA: TGTGCCAGCAGCCCGACTGGGGGGAGCCGAGTGTCCTATGGCTACACCTTC.

The chain employs TRBV18 and TRBJ2-7; 10 bases agree with TRBD2. V lost 2 bases and J lost 1; bases outside the gene matches: 5. Germline V lookup: CDR1 KGHSH, CDR2 LQKENI. CDR3 size: 16 residues. CDR3 DNA sequence: TGTGCCAGCTCACCAACCGGGACTAGCGATTCCTACGAGCAGTACTTC. Translation gives CASSPTGTSDSYEQYF. The entire variable domain, with the rest obtained from reference TRBV18 and TRBJ2-7, is as follows: NAGVMQNPRHLVRRRGQEARLRCSPMKGHSHVYWYRQLPEEGLKFMVYLQKENIIDESGMPKERFSAEFPKEGPSILRIQQVVRGDSAAYFCASSPTGTSDSYEQYFGPGTRLTVT.

This chain connects TRBV15 to TRBJ2-7, with 10 bases that match TRBD2. The V segment lost 3 bases and the J segment 6 bases; nucleotides outside the gene matches: 5. The CDR3 runs to 14 residues. Germline V lookup: CDR1 LNHNV, CDR2 YYDKDF (reference sequence). CDR3 bases: TGTGCCACCAGCAGCAGGACTAGCGGTGGCGAGCAGTACTTC. Translation gives CATSSRTSGGEQYF.

The chain joins TRBV19 to TRBJ2-3; tentatively, D is TRBD2 (6 bases). The CDR3 is 15 residues long. V was trimmed by 1 base and J by 4 bases, leaving 12 bases between them. In germline, CDR1 is LNHDA, CDR2 SQIVND (reference sequence). CDR3: CASSIVLSSADTQYF. The CDR3 DNA sequence: TGTGCCAGTAGTATAGTTCTCTCTAGCGCAGATACGCAGTATTTT.

The chain couples TRBV11-3 to TRBJ2-7; 14 bases align to TRBD2. Germline loops: CDR1 SGHNT, CDR2 YENEEA. CDR3 length: 15 residues. V gave up 5 bases and J gave up 7 bases; unmatched junction bases: 7. The CDR3 region has the DNA TGTGCCAGCAGCGAGGGACTAGCGGGAGTAGGTGAGCAGTACTTC. Protein sequence: CASSEGLAGVGEQYF.

The chain links TRBV7-9 to TRBJ1-2; no clear D. This CDR3 spans 12 amino acids. Germline V CDR1 and CDR2: SEHNR, FQNEAQ (reference sequence). V was cut by 4 bases and J by 4 bases, with 7 bases left in between. CDR3 in amino acids: CASSSRFYGYTF. CDR3 bases: TGTGCCAGCAGCTCCCGGTTCTATGGCTACACCTTC. The variable domain in full, with the rest retrieved from reference TRBV7-9 and TRBJ1-2, is DTGVSQNPRHKITKRGQNVTFRCDPISEHNRLYWYRQTLGQGPEFLTYFQNEAQLEKSRLLSDRFSAERPKGSFSTLEIQRTEQGDSAMYLCASSSRFYGYTFGSGTRLTVV.

The chain employs TRBV28 and TRBJ2-1, with 8 bases fitting TRBD2. The germline gives CDR1 MDHEN, CDR2 SYDVKM. There are 15 residues in the CDR3. After removal of 2 bases from V and 5 bases from J, the junction contained 5 bases not matched to a gene. The CDR3 region is CASSLRSSGHNEQFF. In DNA, the CDR3 is TGTGCCAGCAGTTTAAGGTCTAGCGGGCACAATGAGCAGTTCTTC.

About this clone itself: The sample has other DNA sequences that encode this CDR3 too. The chain carries TRBV19 and TRBJ2-1; tentative D call: TRBD2 (6 bases). The germline V and J ends were trimmed by 3 bases and 7 bases, with 10 bases remaining between them. The CDR3 is 13 residues long. Germline V gene data show CDR1 as LNHDA and CDR2 as SQIVND (reference sequence). The chain's CDR3 is CASSIGLANEQFF. CDR3 DNA sequence: TGTGCCAGTAGTATTGGCCTAGCGAATGAGCAGTTCTTC. The complete variable domain, with remaining parts taken from reference TRBV19 and TRBJ2-1, reads DGGITQSPKYLFRKEGQNVTLSCEQNLNHDAMYWYRQDPGQGLRLIYYSQIVNDFQKGDIAEGYSVSREKKESFPLTVTSAQKNPTAFYLCASSIGLANEQFFGPGTRLTVL.

J is TRBJ2-2 and V is TRBV18; D unresolved. This CDR3 spans 12 amino acids. The germline gives CDR1 KGHSH, CDR2 LQKENI. The V and J ends lost 3 bases and 7 bases respectively, with 6 bases between them. DNA of the CDR3: TGTGCCAGCTCACCTCGTGTCGGGGAGCTGTTTTTT. As protein: CASSPRVGELFF.

This clone was seen only a few times. V gene TRBV30 combines with J gene TRBJ2-7; D remains unclear. Looked up from germline, CDR1 is GTSNPN and CDR2 is SVGIG (reference sequence). V was pared by 2 bases and J by 3 bases, with 11 bases between. The CDR3 loop spans 13 amino acids. As DNA, the CDR3 is TGTGCCTGGAGTCTTTCACTTCTCTACGAGCAGTACTTC. As protein: CAWSLSLLYEQYF.

The chain uses TRBV30 and TRBJ2-2, with 7 positions matching TRBD2. Trimming cost V 3 bases and J 4 bases; bases outside gene matches: 20. The CDR3 runs 19 residues. Germline V CDR1 and CDR2: GTSNPN, SVGIG (reference sequence). The CDR3 loop is CAWSLYRRSLAALTGELFF. CDR3 in DNA: TGTGCCTGGAGCCTGTACCGTAGGTCTCTAGCGGCACTCACCGGGGAGCTGTTTTTT.